This T cell receptor (beta chain) was sequenced for a study of CD8 T cells in ankylosing spondylitis. CDR3 length: 14 amino acids. Trimming took 6 bases from V and 0 from J; bases not matched to a gene: 2. In germline, CDR1 is MGHDK, CDR2 SYGVNS. This clonotype showed up just a few times. TCRdb re-called the 5' RACE reads with MiXCR, one entry per CDR3 protein. The profile shows around 340,000 distinct CDR3 sequences, roughly 14% of them singletons. This sequence joins TRBV25-1 and TRBJ2-5; 9 bases map to TRBD1. Input material: blood, either unsorted or a sorted T cell fraction (not recorded which). The sequence was obtained from a male donor with ankylosing spondylitis or in good health (not recorded which). In DNA, the CDR3 is TGTGCCAGCAGGGGACAGGGCTACCAAGAGACCCAGTACTTC. Translated, it gives CASRGQGYQETQYF.